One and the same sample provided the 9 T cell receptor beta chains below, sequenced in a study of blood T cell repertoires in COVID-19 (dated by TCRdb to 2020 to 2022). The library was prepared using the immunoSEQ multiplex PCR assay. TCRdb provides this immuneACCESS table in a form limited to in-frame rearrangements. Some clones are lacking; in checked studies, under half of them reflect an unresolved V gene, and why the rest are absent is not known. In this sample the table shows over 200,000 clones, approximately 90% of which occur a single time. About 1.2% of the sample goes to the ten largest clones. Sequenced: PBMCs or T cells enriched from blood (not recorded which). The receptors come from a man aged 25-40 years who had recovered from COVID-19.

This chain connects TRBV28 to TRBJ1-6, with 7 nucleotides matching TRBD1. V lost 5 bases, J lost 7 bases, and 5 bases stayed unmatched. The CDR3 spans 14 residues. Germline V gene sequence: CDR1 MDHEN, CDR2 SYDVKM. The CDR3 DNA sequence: TGTGCCAGCAGTAGGGACAGAAACAATTCACCCCTCCACTTT. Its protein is CASSRDRNNSPLHF.

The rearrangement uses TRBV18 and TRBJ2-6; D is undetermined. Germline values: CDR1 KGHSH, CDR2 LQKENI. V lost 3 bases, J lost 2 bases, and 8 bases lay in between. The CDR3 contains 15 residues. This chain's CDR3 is CASSPGITGANVLTF. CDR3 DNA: TGTGCCAGCTCACCTGGCATAACTGGGGCCAACGTCCTGACTTTC.

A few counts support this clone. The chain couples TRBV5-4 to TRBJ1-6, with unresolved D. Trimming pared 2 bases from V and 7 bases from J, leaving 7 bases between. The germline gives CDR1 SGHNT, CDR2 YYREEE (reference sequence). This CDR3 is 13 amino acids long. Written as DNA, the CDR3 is TGTGCCAGCAGCTTAGCTCCGAATTCACCCCTCCACTTT. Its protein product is CASSLAPNSPLHF.

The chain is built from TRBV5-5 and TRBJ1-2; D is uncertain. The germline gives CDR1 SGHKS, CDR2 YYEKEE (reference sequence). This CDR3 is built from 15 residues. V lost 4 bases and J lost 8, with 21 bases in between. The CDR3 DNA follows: TGTGCCAGCAGCCCCCCTTTGTTCCAGGCTTTGGGCTACACCTTC. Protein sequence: CASSPPLFQALGYTF. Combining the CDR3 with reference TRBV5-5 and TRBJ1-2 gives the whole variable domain DAGVTQSPTHLIKTRGQQVTLRCSPISGHKSVSWYQQVLGQGPQFIFQYYEKEERGRGNFPDRFSARQFPNYSSELNVNALLLGDSALYLCASSPPLFQALGYTFGSGTRLTVV.

This CDR3 is CASRDRVYEQYF. CDR3 sequence (DNA): TGTGCCAGCCGGGACAGGGTGTACGAGCAGTACTTC. J is TRBJ2-7 and V is TRBV2, with 9 bases lining up with TRBD1. V gave up 8 bases and J gave up 4 bases; unmatched junction bases: 3. The CDR3 is made up of 12 amino acids. In germline, CDR1 is SNHLY, CDR2 FYNNEI.

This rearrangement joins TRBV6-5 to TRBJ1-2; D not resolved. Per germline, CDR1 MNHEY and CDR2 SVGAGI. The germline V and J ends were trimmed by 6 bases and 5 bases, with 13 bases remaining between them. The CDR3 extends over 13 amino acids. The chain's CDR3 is CASRNDGLYGYTF. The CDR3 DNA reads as TGTGCCAGCAGAAACGACGGACTATATGGCTACACCTTC.

The DNA of the CDR3 is TGTGCCAGCAGCTCTCTAGGCGAGCAGTACTTC. Residues: CASSSLGEQYF. The V call is TRBV6-6, the J call TRBJ2-7; no definite D call. This CDR3 has 11 residues. The ends were cut back, 6 bases at V and 6 bases at J, with 9 bases in the middle. In germline, CDR1 is MNHNY, CDR2 SVGAGI (reference sequence).

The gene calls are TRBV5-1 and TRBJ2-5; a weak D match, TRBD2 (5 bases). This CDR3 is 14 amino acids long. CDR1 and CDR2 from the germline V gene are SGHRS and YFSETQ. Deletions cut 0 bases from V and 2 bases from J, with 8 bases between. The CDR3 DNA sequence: TGCGCCAGCAGCTTGGTCGGGAATCAAGAGACCCAGTACTTC. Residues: CASSLVGNQETQYF.

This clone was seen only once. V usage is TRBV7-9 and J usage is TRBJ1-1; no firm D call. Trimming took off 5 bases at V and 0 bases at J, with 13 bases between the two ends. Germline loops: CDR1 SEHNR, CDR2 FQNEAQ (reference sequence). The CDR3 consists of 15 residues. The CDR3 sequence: CASSPRGELNTEAFF. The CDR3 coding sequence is TGTGCCAGCAGCCCCCGGGGAGAACTGAACACTGAAGCTTTCTTT. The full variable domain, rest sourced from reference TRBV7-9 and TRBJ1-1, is DTGVSQNPRHKITKRGQNVTFRCDPISEHNRLYWYRQTLGQGPEFLTYFQNEAQLEKSRLLSDRFSAERPKGSFSTLEIQRTEQGDSAMYLCASSPRGELNTEAFFGQGTRLTVV.